The TCR beta chain described here comes from a study of T cell responses to AZD1222 COVID-19 vaccine. The repertoire was sequenced with immunoSEQ multiplex PCR; TCRdb's copy has only in-frame clones and lacks some. Found here are about 110,000 clones, roughly 90% of them singletons; the top ten hold roughly 8.7%. This clone showed up just a few times. No antigen is known for it. Germline V gene data show CDR1 as SGHVS and CDR2 as FQNEAQ. The CDR3 totals 15 residues. V was pared by 5 bases and J by 5 bases, with 10 bases of the junction left unmatched. Regarding the study as a whole: Females made up more of the donors, who were largely white British, and clonal diversity may have come out too low.

The receptor was isolated from an adult who received the AZD1222 COVID-19 vaccine. Sequenced here: peripheral blood, sampled 28 days after the second AZD1222 dose. This chain uses TRBV7-8 with TRBJ2-5; the match to TRBD2 covers 8 bases. CDR3 residues: CASSRPGLAGETQYF. As DNA, the CDR3 is TGTGCCAGCAGCCGACCCGGACTAGCTGGGGAGACCCAGTACTTC.